This TCR beta chain was captured in a study of cytomegalovirus exposure and HLA in healthy donors. The CDR3 is 13 residues long. The V end lost 5 bases, the J end lost 2 bases, and 10 bases lay between the germline ends. In germline, CDR1 is GTSNPN, CDR2 SVGIG (reference sequence). The primer mix had 60 Vbeta and 13 Jbeta primers. Sequenced by immunoSEQ multiplex PCR; TCRdb stores in-frame clones only, minus some. The table has approximately 120,000 clones, 70% to 80% seen once. This chain connects TRBV30 to TRBJ1-3, with D perhaps matching TRBD1 (5 bases). The receptor was derived from a human donor in good health. The specimen was PBMCs. The CDR3 DNA follows: TGTGCCTGGTCCGAAGGGGCTGGAAACACCATATATTTT. Amino acid sequence: CAWSEGAGNTIYF.